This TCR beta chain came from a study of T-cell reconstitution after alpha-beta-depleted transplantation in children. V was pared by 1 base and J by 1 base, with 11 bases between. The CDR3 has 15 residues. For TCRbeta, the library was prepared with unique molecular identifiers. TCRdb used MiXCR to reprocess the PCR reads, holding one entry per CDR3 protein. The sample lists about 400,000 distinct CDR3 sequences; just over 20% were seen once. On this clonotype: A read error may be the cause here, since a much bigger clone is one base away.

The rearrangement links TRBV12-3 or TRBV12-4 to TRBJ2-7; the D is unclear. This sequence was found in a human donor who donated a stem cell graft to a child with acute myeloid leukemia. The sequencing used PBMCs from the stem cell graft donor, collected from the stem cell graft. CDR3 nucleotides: TGTGCCAGCAGTTTAGATGCGACATTGTCCTACGAGCAGTACTTC. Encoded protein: CASSLDATLSYEQYF.